The present entry profiles one T cell receptor (beta chain) with its context. The repertoire was sequenced with immunoSEQ multiplex PCR; TCRdb's copy has only in-frame clones and lacks some. The sample comprises 63,000 or so clones, around nine tenths of which are singletons, and around 5.5% rests with the top ten. These data come from a study of control samples from healthy donors and cancer patients. V lost 6 bases to trimming and J lost 8 bases, with 22 bases between them. Germline V gives CDR1 MNHEY, CDR2 SMNVEV (reference sequence). The CDR3 consists of 15 residues. The sample consisted of PBMCs. The receptor's source is a man in his 60s with colorectal cancer. This rearrangement joins TRBV27 to TRBJ1-2; D is unresolved. CDR3 DNA sequence: TGTGCCAGCAGGTTGGCCAGTTCCGTCGGAGGCGGCTACACCTTC. Translating it yields CASRLASSVGGGYTF.